Below are 30 T cell receptor beta chains sequenced from a single sample in a study of blood T cell repertoires in COVID-19. Produced via immunoSEQ multiplex PCR; TCRdb's table is partial and in-frame only. This table has roughly 200,000 clones, more than 80% appearing once. Specimen: peripheral blood. The source of these receptors is an older woman with acute or convalescent COVID-19.

The rearrangement joins TRBV10-1 to TRBJ2-7; the D is unclear. CDR1 and CDR2 from the germline V gene are WNHNN and SYGVQD (reference sequence). V dropped 2 bases and J dropped 9 bases, with 14 bases sitting between them. The CDR3 has 13 residues. The DNA of the CDR3 is TGCGCCAGCAGTGAGACCGGAAGATCGGGGCAGTACTTC. This encodes CASSETGRSGQYF.

The rearrangement joins TRBV27 to TRBJ2-1; TRBD2 agrees at 9 bases. Germline trimming cut 5 bases from V and 4 bases from J; bases unmatched to any gene: 9. Germline lookup yields CDR1 MNHEY and CDR2 SMNVEV (reference sequence). The CDR3 covers 16 residues. The CDR3 sequence: CASSRATSGIYNEQFF. In DNA form, the CDR3 reads TGTGCCAGCAGTCGAGCGACTAGCGGAATATACAATGAGCAGTTCTTC.

This sequence joins TRBV9 and TRBJ2-5; TRBD2 agrees at 7 bases. V lost 2 bases and J lost 4; bases outside the gene matches: 8. Germline-derived CDR1 and CDR2 are SGDLS and YYNGEE. This CDR3 is built from 15 residues. The CDR3, as DNA: TGTGCCAGCAGCGTGGGGTTGGGAGGGCCAGAGACCCAGTACTTC. Amino acids: CASSVGLGGPETQYF.

The chain recombines TRBV6-5 with TRBJ2-3; 13 nucleotides line up with TRBD2. The CDR3 has 15 amino acids. Trimming removed 6 bases from V and 5 bases from J; junction bases left unmatched: 5. Germline loops: CDR1 MNHEY, CDR2 SVGAGI. In DNA, the CDR3 is TGTGCCAGCAGGGGACTAGCGGGAACGGTAGATACGCAGTATTTT. Its translation: CASRGLAGTVDTQYF.

This chain joins TRBV2 and TRBJ1-1, with D possibly matching TRBD1 (6 bases). Per the germline V gene, CDR1 is SNHLY and CDR2 is FYNNEI. V was shortened by 11 bases and J by 1 base, with 14 bases between the two germline ends. This CDR3 has 13 residues. The CDR3 is CAGNRDRNTEAFF. The CDR3 nucleotides read TGTGCCGGAAACAGGGATAGGAACACTGAAGCTTTCTTT.

The V call is TRBV30, the J call TRBJ1-2, with D uncertain. The CDR3 extends over 13 amino acids. The V gene lost 7 bases and the J gene lost 7 bases, with 19 bases spanning the gap. Germline lookup yields CDR1 GTSNPN and CDR2 SVGIG (reference sequence). CDR3 protein: CAFLPALRGGYTF. DNA for the CDR3: TGTGCCTTCCTACCGGCGCTGAGAGGTGGCTACACCTTC.

The CDR3 is CASSRFKAELFF. CDR3 in DNA: TGTGCCAGCAGCCGATTTAAAGCGGAGCTGTTTTTT. The chain combines TRBV28 with TRBJ2-2, with D uncertain. Germline V gene lookup returns CDR1 MDHEN and CDR2 SYDVKM. V was clipped by 6 bases and J by 10 bases, with 12 bases between them. The CDR3 spans 12 residues. Full variable domain (rest looked up from reference TRBV28 and TRBJ2-2): DVKVTQSSRYLVKRTGEKVFLECVQDMDHENMFWYRQDPGLGLRLIYFSYDVKMKEKGDIPEGYSVSREKKERFSLILESASTNQTSMYLCASSRFKAELFFGEGSRLTVL.

V gene TRBV5-1 combines with J gene TRBJ1-6, with a tentative D call TRBD1 (6 bases). Trimming pared 0 bases from V and 6 bases from J, leaving 13 bases between. Germline loops: CDR1 SGHRS, CDR2 YFSETQ. This CDR3 comprises 16 residues. The CDR3, as DNA: TGCGCCAGCAGCTTGGGAGGACAGCAGGTTAATTCACCCCTCCACTTT. Translation gives CASSLGGQQVNSPLHF. The complete variable domain, with remaining parts taken from reference TRBV5-1 and TRBJ1-6, reads KAGVTQTPRYLIKTRGQQVTLSCSPISGHRSVSWYQQTPGQGLQFLFEYFSETQRNKGNFPGRFSGRQFSNSRSEMNVSTLELGDSALYLCASSLGGQQVNSPLHFGNGTRLTVT.

The rearrangement joins TRBV19 to TRBJ1-2; D remains ambiguous. The V gene's germline CDR1 is LNHDA and CDR2 SQIVND (reference sequence). This CDR3 comprises 16 residues. V lost 10 bases, J lost 0 bases, and 21 bases lay in between. CDR3 loop: CATRSAAVSPNYGYTF. The CDR3 DNA follows: TGTGCCACCCGCTCGGCGGCCGTGAGTCCTAACTATGGCTACACCTTC.

This clone has only one observation. V is TRBV20-1 and J is TRBJ2-1; TRBD2 aligns across 13 bases. The germline V gene encodes CDR1 DFQATT and CDR2 SNEGSKA (reference sequence). Trimming cost V 3 bases and J 7 bases; bases outside gene matches: 12. This CDR3 comprises 17 residues. CDR3 DNA: TGCAGTGCTAGTCATCTGCCGGGACTAGCGGGATCGAATGAGCAGTTCTTC. Its protein is CSASHLPGLAGSNEQFF.

This clone was detected once. This chain connects TRBV6-2 or TRBV6-3 to TRBJ2-5; 12 bases fit TRBD2. The CDR3 covers 16 residues. Germline loops: CDR1 MNHEY, CDR2 SVGEGT. J gave up 5 bases and V 5 bases, and 9 bases lay outside the gene matches. This CDR3 is CASSPRTSGKGETQYF. CDR3 DNA: TGTGCCAGCAGTCCCCGGACTAGCGGGAAAGGGGAGACCCAGTACTTC.

This sequence joins TRBV7-3 and TRBJ1-6; 9 positions agree with TRBD1. V lost 3 bases to trimming and J lost 9 bases; unmatched junction nucleotides: 3. The CDR3 totals 14 residues. Per the germline V gene, CDR1 is SGHTA and CDR2 is FQGTGA. CDR3 DNA sequence: TGTGCCAGCAGCTTGACGGACAGGGGTTCACCCCTCCACTTT. Amino acids: CASSLTDRGSPLHF.

The V call is TRBV2, the J call TRBJ2-1; D call uncertain. This CDR3 is built from 14 residues. CDR1 SNHLY and CDR2 FYNNEI come from the germline V gene. V lost 2 bases, J lost 4 bases, and 9 bases lay in between. CDR3 DNA: TGTGCCAGCAGTGAAATCGCACAGTACAATGAGCAGTTCTTC. This translates into CASSEIAQYNEQFF. The complete variable domain, with remaining parts taken from reference TRBV2 and TRBJ2-1, reads EPEVTQTPSHQVTQMGQEVILRCVPISNHLYFYWYRQILGQKVEFLVSFYNNEISEKSEIFDDQFSVERPDGSNFTLKIRSTKLEDSAMYFCASSEIAQYNEQFFGPGTRLTVL.

This sequence joins TRBV5-4 and TRBJ1-2, with 9 bases identical to TRBD1. The CDR3 is made up of 14 amino acids. Germline assignment: CDR1 SGHNT and CDR2 YYREEE (reference sequence). The V gene end was trimmed by 1 base and the J gene end by 6 bases; junction bases not matched to a gene: 4. The CDR3 loop is CASSLTGGKDGYTF. CDR3 in DNA: TGTGCCAGCAGCTTGACAGGGGGCAAGGATGGCTACACCTTC.

J is TRBJ2-3 and V is TRBV30; no clear D. The CDR3 has 14 residues. Trimming left V 3 bases short and J 1 base short, with 11 bases between. Germline-derived CDR1 and CDR2 are GTSNPN and SVGIG (reference sequence). The CDR3 loop is CAWSSASGTDTQYF. In DNA form, the CDR3 reads TGTGCCTGGAGCTCCGCGAGTGGCACAGATACGCAGTATTTT.

The count of this clone is one. This chain links TRBV24-1 with TRBJ2-3; perhaps TRBD2 as D (6 bases). Germline loops: CDR1 KGHDR, CDR2 SFDVKD. The CDR3 is made up of 14 amino acids. Trimming shortened V by 4 bases and J by 4 bases, and 11 bases separated the two germline ends. CDR3 sequence reads: CATSEGGVADTQYF. For the CDR3, the DNA is TGTGCCACCAGTGAGGGGGGAGTCGCAGATACGCAGTATTTT.

This sequence joins TRBV7-8 and TRBJ1-2; TRBD1 matches 10 bases. After removal of 8 bases from V and 2 bases from J, the junction contained 5 bases not matched to a gene. The germline V gene has CDR1 SGHVS and CDR2 FQNEAQ. The CDR3 totals 14 residues. DNA for the CDR3: TGTGCCAGCGCCCGGACAGGGGGGAACTATGGCTACACCTTC. Amino acid sequence: CASARTGGNYGYTF.

V usage is TRBV14 and J usage is TRBJ2-3; TRBD1 agrees at 9 bases. V was clipped by 4 bases and J by 4 bases; unmatched bases: 3. The germline V gene has CDR1 SGHDN and CDR2 FVKESK. CDR3 length: 14 residues. CDR3 sequence (DNA): TGTGCCAGCAGCCGGGACAGGGTATCAGATACGCAGTATTTT. Amino acids: CASSRDRVSDTQYF.

This clone came up once. The J gene is TRBJ1-1, the V gene TRBV3-1 (or the pseudogene TRBV3-2); no firm D call. CDR1 and CDR2 from the germline V gene are LGHDT and YNNKEL (reference sequence). The V end was cut by 0 bases, the J end by 2 bases, with 7 bases between. The CDR3 is made up of 14 amino acids. The CDR3 loop reads CASSQDPGNTEAFF. Here the CDR3 DNA reads TGTGCCAGCAGCCAAGATCCGGGTAACACTGAAGCTTTCTTT.

J is TRBJ1-2 and V is TRBV5-1, with a possible D match to TRBD1 (6 bases). The CDR3 loop spans 14 amino acids. Germline CDR1 and CDR2: SGHRS and YFSETQ. V was cut by 0 bases and J by 7 bases, with 13 bases left in between. CDR3 protein: CASSLAGGERGYTF. CDR3 bases: TGCGCCAGCAGCTTGGCGGGGGGCGAACGTGGCTACACCTTC.

This chain uses TRBV5-1 with TRBJ1-6; a possible D gene is TRBD1 (6 bases). The germline V gene encodes CDR1 SGHRS and CDR2 YFSETQ. V lost 0 bases and J lost 11, with 15 bases in between. The CDR3 runs to 15 residues. CDR3 loop: CASSLEGQGMTPLHF. The CDR3 DNA reads TGCGCCAGCAGCTTGGAGGGGCAGGGGATGACACCCCTCCACTTT.

V and J are TRBV29-1 and TRBJ2-3, with D perhaps TRBD1 (6 bases). Germline V CDR1 and CDR2: SQVTM, ANQGSEA. V lost 4 bases to trimming and J lost 0 bases, with 20 bases between them. The CDR3 loop spans 17 amino acids. CDR3 DNA: TGCAGCGTTGTTTTTCTCGGGGACACCCCTAGCACAGATACGCAGTATTTT. Translated: CSVVFLGDTPSTDTQYF.

V gene TRBV28 combines with J gene TRBJ2-1, with TRBD1 matching 9 bases. After removal of 2 bases from V and 5 bases from J, the junction contained 7 bases not matched to a gene. CDR1 is MDHEN and CDR2 is SYDVKM in the germline V gene. This CDR3 has 16 amino acids. The CDR3 DNA reads as TGTGCCAGCAGTTTACCGCCGGGACAGGGACACAATGAGCAGTTCTTC. Its translation: CASSLPPGQGHNEQFF. The full variable domain, in which reference TRBV28 and TRBJ2-1 provide the parts outside the CDR3, is DVKVTQSSRYLVKRTGEKVFLECVQDMDHENMFWYRQDPGLGLRLIYFSYDVKMKEKGDIPEGYSVSREKKERFSLILESASTNQTSMYLCASSLPPGQGHNEQFFGPGTRLTVL.

This clone was picked up a small number of times. The chain links TRBV6-5 to TRBJ1-5; 7 bases match TRBD1. The length of the CDR3 is 14 residues. The V segment lost 2 bases and the J segment 5 bases; nucleotides outside the gene matches: 3. Germline V gene lookup returns CDR1 MNHEY and CDR2 SVGAGI. The CDR3 loop reads CASSYATGDQPQHF. The CDR3 bases are TGTGCCAGCAGTTACGCAACAGGGGATCAGCCCCAGCATTTT.

This chain links TRBV18 with TRBJ2-1; 7 bases are a match to TRBD1. The J segment lost 2 bases and the V segment lost 2 bases, leaving 3 bases of the junction unmatched. Per germline, CDR1 KGHSH and CDR2 LQKENI. The CDR3 contains 15 residues. The DNA of the CDR3 is TGTGCCAGCTCACCAGAGGGGGCGGCCTACAATGAGCAGTTCTTC. This codes for CASSPEGAAYNEQFF.

CDR3 residues: CASETGPNNEQFF. DNA for the CDR3: TGTGCCAGCGAGACAGGGCCCAACAATGAGCAGTTCTTC. The chain joins TRBV2 to TRBJ2-1; TRBD1 matches 7 bases. CDR3 length: 13 amino acids. Germline V gene data show CDR1 as SNHLY and CDR2 as FYNNEI. Germline trimming cut 8 bases from V and 5 bases from J; bases unmatched to any gene: 6.

This clone showed up just a few times. The chain is built from TRBV28 and TRBJ2-2; D may be TRBD2 (6 bases). Deletions cut 2 bases from V and 0 bases from J, with 10 bases between. The CDR3 spans 16 residues. Per germline, CDR1 MDHEN and CDR2 SYDVKM. In DNA form, the CDR3 reads TGTGCCAGCAGTTTAGCCGGGGGAGCGAACACCGGGGAGCTGTTTTTT. This translates into CASSLAGGANTGELFF.

The chain recombines TRBV28 with TRBJ1-1, with 10 bases lining up with TRBD1. Germline V gene lookup returns CDR1 MDHEN and CDR2 SYDVKM. V lost 5 bases to trimming and J lost 3 bases; unmatched junction nucleotides: 6. The CDR3 sequence is 15 residues long. CDR3 amino acids: CASSPDRGLDTEAFF. CDR3 sequence (DNA): TGTGCCAGCAGTCCGGACAGGGGGTTGGACACTGAAGCTTTCTTT.

The chain recombines TRBV7-9 with TRBJ1-6; possibly TRBD1 for D (5 bases). CDR1 is SEHNR and CDR2 is FQNEAQ in the germline V gene (reference sequence). V lost 3 bases to trimming and J lost 4 bases, with 7 bases between them. The CDR3 extends over 14 amino acids. The CDR3 coding sequence is TGTGCCAGCAGCTTCAGGGAATATAATTCACCCCTCCACTTT. This encodes CASSFREYNSPLHF.

This clone turned up a few times. This rearrangement joins TRBV18 to TRBJ2-7, with TRBD1 matching over 8 bases. This CDR3 has 12 amino acids. In germline, CDR1 is KGHSH, CDR2 LQKENI. V trimming: 3 bases; J trimming: 10 bases; junction bases outside the gene matches: 5. The CDR3 DNA reads TGTGCCAGCTCACCCAGGACAGGGAGTCAGTACTTC. Translated, it gives CASSPRTGSQYF.